This T cell receptor (beta chain) originates from a study of T cells in localized non-small cell lung cancer. Points from the study as a whole: Adjacent lung was found to contain a median roughly 50 of the top 100 tumor clones. The study sequenced only one region of the tumor. As a result, intratumor heterogeneity could not be excluded and remains possible.

On this clone itself: What it binds is unknown.

CDR1 and CDR2 from the germline V gene are SGHAT and FQNNGV. V was cut by 2 bases and J by 3 bases, with 5 bases left in between. This CDR3 region has 12 residues. TCRdb's copy holds only in-frame clones and misses some; the assay was immunoSEQ multiplex PCR. The sample records tens of thousands of clones, roughly 88% being singletons. The chain uses TRBV11-2 and TRBJ2-7; D remains ambiguous. This clonotype was obtained from a male donor aged 60 or older with stage III squamous cell lung carcinoma. Sample: peripheral blood, taken before any cancer treatment. As DNA, the CDR3 is TGTGCCAGCAGCTTATCTGTCTACGAGCAGTACTTC. It specifies CASSLSVYEQYF.